This T cell receptor (beta chain) emerged from a study of T cell repertoires in cytomegalovirus infection. TCRdb re-called the reads through MiXCR, storing one row per CDR3 protein. Here the sample spans around 300,000 distinct CDR3 sequences, less than 25% being singletons. Points on this clonotype: Its specificity is not known.

The V gene's germline CDR1 is MDHEN and CDR2 SYDVKM. Germline trimming cut 6 bases from V and 6 bases from J; bases unmatched to any gene: 9. The CDR3 has 15 amino acids. The genes are TRBV28 and TRBJ2-2; TRBD1 aligns across 8 bases. The origin of this receptor is a human donor in good health (CMV status not recorded). Some clones in this sample may be carry-over from other donors' samples. The sequences come from cultured PBMCs, collected from culture after CMV antigen stimulation. DNA of the CDR3: TGTGCCAGCAGCCCCATGGACAGGGTCGCCGGGGAGCTGTTTTTT. Amino acid sequence: CASSPMDRVAGELFF.